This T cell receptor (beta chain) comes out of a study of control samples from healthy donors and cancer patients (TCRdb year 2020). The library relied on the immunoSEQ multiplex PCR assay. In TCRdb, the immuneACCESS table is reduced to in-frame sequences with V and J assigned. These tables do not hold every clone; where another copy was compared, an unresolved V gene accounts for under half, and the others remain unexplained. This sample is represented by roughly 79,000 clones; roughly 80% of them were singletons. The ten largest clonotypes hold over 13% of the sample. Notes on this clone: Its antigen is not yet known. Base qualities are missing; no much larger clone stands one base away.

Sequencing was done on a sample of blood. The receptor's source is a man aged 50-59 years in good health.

In nucleotide form, the sequence is TGTGCCAGCAGCCCGGGACGGACAGGGAGGCCAGATACGCAGTATTTT. It codes for CASSPGRTGRPDTQYF. The chain joins TRBV7-3 to TRBJ2-3; the central 8 bases match TRBD1. CDR1 and CDR2, per the germline V gene, are SGHTA and FQGTGA. V has 5 bases trimmed and J has 4 bases trimmed; junction bases matching no gene number 11. The CDR3 has 16 amino acids, counting the end cysteine and phenylalanine. Just CDR3 DNA is preserved here, 48 bases in frame from base 1.